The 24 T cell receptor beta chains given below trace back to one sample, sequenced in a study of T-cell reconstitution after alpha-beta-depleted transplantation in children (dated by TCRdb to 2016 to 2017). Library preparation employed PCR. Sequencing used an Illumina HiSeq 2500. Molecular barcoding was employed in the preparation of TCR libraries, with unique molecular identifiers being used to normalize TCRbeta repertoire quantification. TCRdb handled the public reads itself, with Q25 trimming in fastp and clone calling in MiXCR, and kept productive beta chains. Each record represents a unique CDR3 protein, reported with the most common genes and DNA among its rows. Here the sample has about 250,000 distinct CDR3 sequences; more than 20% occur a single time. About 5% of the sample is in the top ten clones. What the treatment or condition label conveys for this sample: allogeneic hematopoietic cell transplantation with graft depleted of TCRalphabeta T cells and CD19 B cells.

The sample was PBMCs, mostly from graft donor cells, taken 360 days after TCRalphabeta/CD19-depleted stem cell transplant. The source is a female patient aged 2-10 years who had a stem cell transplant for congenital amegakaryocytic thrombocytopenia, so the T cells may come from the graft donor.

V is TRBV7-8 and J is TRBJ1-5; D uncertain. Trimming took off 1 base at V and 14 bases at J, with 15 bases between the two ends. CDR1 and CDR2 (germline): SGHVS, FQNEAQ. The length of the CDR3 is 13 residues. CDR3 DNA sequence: TGTGCCAGCAGCTTAGGGGTAATCGAGCCTAAGCATTTT. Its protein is CASSLGVIEPKHF.

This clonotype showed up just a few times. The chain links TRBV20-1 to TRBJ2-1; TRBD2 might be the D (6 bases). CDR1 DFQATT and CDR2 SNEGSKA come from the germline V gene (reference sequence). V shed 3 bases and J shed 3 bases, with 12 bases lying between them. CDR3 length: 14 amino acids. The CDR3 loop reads CSARGRGIYNEQFF. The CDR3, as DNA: TGCAGTGCTAGGGGGCGGGGTATCTACAATGAGCAGTTCTTC.

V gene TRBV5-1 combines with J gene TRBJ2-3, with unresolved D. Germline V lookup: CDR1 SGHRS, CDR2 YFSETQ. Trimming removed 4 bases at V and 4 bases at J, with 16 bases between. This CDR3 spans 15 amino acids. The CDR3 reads CASSPPTIGPDTQYF. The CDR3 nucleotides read TGCGCCAGCAGCCCCCCAACCATTGGCCCAGATACGCAGTATTTT.

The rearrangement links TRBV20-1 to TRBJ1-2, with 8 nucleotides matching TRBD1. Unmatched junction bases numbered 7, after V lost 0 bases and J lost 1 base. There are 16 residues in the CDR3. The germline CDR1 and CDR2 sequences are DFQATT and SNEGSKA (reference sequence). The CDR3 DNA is TGCAGTGCTAGAGATGGACAGGGAAGCTTTAACTATGGCTACACCTTC. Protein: CSARDGQGSFNYGYTF.

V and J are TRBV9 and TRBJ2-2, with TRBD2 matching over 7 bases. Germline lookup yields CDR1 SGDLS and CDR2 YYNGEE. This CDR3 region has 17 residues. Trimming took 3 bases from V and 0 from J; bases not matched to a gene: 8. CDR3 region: CASSAPGGSSNTGELFF. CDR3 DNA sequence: TGTGCCAGCAGCGCCCCCGGGGGGAGCTCGAACACCGGGGAGCTGTTTTTT. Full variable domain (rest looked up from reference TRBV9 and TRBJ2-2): DSGVTQTPKHLITATGQRVTLRCSPRSGDLSVYWYQQSLDQGLQFLIQYYNGEERAKGNILERFSAQQFPDLHSELNLSSLELGDSALYFCASSAPGGSSNTGELFFGEGSRLTVL.

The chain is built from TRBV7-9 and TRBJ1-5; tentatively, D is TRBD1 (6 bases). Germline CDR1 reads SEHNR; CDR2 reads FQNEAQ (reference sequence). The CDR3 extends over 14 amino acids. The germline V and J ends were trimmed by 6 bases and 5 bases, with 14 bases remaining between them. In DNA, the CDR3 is TGTGCCAGCAGTTCCTGGGGGGCTGATCAGCCCCAGCATTTT. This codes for CASSSWGADQPQHF. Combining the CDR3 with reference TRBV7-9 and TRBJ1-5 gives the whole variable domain DTGVSQNPRHKITKRGQNVTFRCDPISEHNRLYWYRQTLGQGPEFLTYFQNEAQLEKSRLLSDRFSAERPKGSFSTLEIQRTEQGDSAMYLCASSSWGADQPQHFGDGTRLSIL.

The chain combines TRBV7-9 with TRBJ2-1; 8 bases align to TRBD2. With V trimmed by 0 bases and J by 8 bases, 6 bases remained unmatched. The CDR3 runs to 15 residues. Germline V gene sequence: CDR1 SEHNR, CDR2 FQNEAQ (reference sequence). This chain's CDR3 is CASSLAPGGPDEQFF. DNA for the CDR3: TGTGCCAGCAGCTTAGCCCCGGGAGGGCCGGATGAGCAGTTCTTC.

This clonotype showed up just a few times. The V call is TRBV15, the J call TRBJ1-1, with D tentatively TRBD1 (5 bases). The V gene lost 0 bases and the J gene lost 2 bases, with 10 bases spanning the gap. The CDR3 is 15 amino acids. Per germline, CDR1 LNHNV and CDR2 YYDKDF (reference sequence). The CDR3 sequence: CATSRDWGSNTEAFF. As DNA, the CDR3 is TGTGCCACCAGCAGAGATTGGGGCTCTAACACTGAAGCTTTCTTT.

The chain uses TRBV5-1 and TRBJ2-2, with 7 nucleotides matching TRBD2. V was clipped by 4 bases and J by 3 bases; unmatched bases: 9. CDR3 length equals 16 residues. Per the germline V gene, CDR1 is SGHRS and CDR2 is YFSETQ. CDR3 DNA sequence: TGCGCCAGCAGCCTTACCAGCGGGACCTACACCGGGGAGCTGTTTTTT. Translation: CASSLTSGTYTGELFF.

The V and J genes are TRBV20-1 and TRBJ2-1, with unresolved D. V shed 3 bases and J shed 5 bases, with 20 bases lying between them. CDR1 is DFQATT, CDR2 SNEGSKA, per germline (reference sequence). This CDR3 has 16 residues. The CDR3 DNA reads TGCAGTGCTAGGATTTCCGGACCCCTCCCCAACAATGAGCAGTTCTTC. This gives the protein CSARISGPLPNNEQFF.

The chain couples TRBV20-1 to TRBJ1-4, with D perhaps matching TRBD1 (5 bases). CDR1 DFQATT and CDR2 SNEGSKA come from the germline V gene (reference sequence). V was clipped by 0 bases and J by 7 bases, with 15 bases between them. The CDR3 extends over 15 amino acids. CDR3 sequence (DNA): TGCAGTGCTAGAGATGAGACAAAGGGGTTTGAAAAACTGTTTTTT. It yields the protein CSARDETKGFEKLFF.

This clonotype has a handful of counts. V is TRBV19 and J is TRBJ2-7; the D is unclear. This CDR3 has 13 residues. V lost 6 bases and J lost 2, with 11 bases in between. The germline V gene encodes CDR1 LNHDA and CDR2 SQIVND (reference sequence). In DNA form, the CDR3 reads TGTGCCAGTAGCACCGTGCCGGCCTACGAGCAGTACTTC. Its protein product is CASSTVPAYEQYF.

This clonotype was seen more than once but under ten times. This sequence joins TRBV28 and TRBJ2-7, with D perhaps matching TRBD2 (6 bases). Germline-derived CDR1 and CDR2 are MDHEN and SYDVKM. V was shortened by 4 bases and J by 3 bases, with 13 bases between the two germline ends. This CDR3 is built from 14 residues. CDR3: CASSWSGLGYEQYF. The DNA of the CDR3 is TGTGCCAGCAGTTGGTCGGGACTGGGCTACGAGCAGTACTTC.

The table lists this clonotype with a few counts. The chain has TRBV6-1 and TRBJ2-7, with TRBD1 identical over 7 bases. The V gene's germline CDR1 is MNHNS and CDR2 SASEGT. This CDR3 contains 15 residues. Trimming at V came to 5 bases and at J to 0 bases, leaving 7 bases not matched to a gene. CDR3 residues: CASSRGQPLSYEQYF. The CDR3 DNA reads TGTGCCAGCAGTAGGGGACAGCCGCTCTCCTACGAGCAGTACTTC.

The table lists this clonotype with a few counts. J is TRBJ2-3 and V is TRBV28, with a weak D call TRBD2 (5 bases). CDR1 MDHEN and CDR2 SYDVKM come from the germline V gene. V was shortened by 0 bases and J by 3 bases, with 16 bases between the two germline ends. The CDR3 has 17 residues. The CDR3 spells CASSLCISGRVTDTQYF. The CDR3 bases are TGTGCCAGCAGTTTATGCATAAGCGGAAGGGTGACAGATACGCAGTATTTT.

The CDR3 region has the DNA TGTGCCAGCAGCCGTAGCGGGACTAGCGGGGGCGATGAGCAGTTCTTC. Its translation: CASSRSGTSGGDEQFF. The chain links TRBV4-2 to TRBJ2-1; TRBD2 aligns across 14 bases. The ends lost 4 bases at V and 8 bases at J; junction bases unmatched: 7. The CDR3 is made up of 16 amino acids. The germline gives CDR1 LGHNA, CDR2 YNFKEQ.

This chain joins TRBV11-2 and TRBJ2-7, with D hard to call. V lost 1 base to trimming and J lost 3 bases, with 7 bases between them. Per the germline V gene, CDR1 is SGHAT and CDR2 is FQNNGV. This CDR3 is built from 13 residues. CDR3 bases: TGTGCCAGCAGCTTAGGGTACTACTACGAGCAGTACTTC. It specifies CASSLGYYYEQYF. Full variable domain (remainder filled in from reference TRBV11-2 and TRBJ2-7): EAGVAQSPRYKIIEKRQSVAFWCNPISGHATLYWYQQILGQGPKLLIQFQNNGVVDDSQLPKDRFSAERLKGVDSTLKIQPAKLEDSAVYLCASSLGYYYEQYFGPGTRLTVT.

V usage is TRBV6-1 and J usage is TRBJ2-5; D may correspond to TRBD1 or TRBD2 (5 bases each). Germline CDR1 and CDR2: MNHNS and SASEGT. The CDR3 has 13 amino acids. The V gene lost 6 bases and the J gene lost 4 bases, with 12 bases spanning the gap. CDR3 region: CASRSGTGETQYF. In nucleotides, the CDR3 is TGTGCCAGCAGATCAGGGACGGGAGAGACCCAGTACTTC.

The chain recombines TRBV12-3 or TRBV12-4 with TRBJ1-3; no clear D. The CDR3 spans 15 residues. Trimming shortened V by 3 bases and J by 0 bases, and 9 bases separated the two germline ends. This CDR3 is CASSFNSLSGNTIYF. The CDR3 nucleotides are TGTGCCAGCAGTTTCAACAGCCTCTCTGGAAACACCATATATTTT.

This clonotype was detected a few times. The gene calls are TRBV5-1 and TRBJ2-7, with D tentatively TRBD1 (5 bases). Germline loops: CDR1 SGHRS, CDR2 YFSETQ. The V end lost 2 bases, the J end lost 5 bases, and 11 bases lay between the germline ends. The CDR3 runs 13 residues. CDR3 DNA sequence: TGCGCCAGCAGCTTTGCCAGGGTCAACGAGCAGTACTTC. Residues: CASSFARVNEQYF.

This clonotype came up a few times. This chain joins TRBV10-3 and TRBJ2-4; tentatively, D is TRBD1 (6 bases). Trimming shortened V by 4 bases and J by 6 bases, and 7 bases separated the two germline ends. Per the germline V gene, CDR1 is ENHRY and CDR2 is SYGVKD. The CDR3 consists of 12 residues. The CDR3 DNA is TGTGCCATCAGTGGCAGGGGAAACATTCAGTACTTC. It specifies CAISGRGNIQYF.

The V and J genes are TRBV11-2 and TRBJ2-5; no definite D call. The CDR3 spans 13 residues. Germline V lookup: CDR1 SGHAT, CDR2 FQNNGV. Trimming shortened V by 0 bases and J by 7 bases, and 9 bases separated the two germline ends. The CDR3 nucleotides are TGTGCCAGCAGCTTAGAGAGGTCATCGACCCAGTACTTC. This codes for CASSLERSSTQYF.

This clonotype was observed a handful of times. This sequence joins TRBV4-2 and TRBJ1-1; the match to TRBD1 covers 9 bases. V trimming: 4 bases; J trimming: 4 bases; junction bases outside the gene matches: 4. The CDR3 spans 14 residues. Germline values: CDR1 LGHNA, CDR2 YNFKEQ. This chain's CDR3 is CASSLTGGLTEAFF. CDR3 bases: TGTGCCAGCAGCCTTACAGGGGGCCTCACTGAAGCTTTCTTT.

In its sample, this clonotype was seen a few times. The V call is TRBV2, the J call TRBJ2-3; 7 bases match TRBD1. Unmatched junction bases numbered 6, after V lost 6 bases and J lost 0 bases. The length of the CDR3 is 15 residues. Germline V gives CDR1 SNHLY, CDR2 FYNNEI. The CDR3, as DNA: TGTGCCAGCAGGGAACAGGGGTCTAGCACAGATACGCAGTATTTT. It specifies CASREQGSSTDTQYF.